The text below deals with one TCR beta chain. This sample is drawn from a study of OX40 agonist ivuxolimab in advanced cancers. In the study overall: Allowance was made for prior anti-PD-1, anti-PD-L1 or anti-CTLA-4 therapy, and about 37% had some.

Germline V gene data show CDR1 as MGHRA and CDR2 as YSYEKL. Trimming pared 1 base from V and 1 base from J, leaving 16 bases between. The length of the CDR3 is 17 residues. Sequencing used immunoSEQ multiplex PCR; TCRdb keeps in-frame clones, though not all of them. The sample yields tens of thousands of clones, about 90% seen once. This specimen was CD4+ or CD8+ T cells sorted from blood, taken in a trial of the OX40 agonist ivuxolimab. The receptor was derived from an adult with an advanced solid tumor such as melanoma, head and neck, liver or kidney cancer. The chain recombines TRBV4-1 with TRBJ2-5, with TRBD2 as a possible D gene (6 bases). This CDR3 reads CASSQGQFGGVQETQYF. The CDR3 coding sequence is TGCGCCAGCAGCCAAGGTCAGTTCGGCGGGGTCCAAGAGACCCAGTACTTC.